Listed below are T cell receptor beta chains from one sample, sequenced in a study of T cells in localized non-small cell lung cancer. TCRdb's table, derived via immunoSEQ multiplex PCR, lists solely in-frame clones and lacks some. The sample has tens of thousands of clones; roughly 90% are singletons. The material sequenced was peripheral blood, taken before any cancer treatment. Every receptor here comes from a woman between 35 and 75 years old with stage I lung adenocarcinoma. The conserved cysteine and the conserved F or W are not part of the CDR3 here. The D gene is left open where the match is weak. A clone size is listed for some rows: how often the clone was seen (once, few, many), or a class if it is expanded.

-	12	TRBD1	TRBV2	ASSVQGVSEKLF
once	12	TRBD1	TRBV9	ASSLFGQDTEAF
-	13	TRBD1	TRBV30	AWSKQGTNTGELF
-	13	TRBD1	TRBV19	ASSLGTGARDEQY
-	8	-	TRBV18	ASSSGMQF
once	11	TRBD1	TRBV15	ATSIGGGEKLF
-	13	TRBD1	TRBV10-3	AISEPTGGSYEQY
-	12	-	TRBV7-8	ASSLGGSGNEQF
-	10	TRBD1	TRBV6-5	ASSLGQGKAF
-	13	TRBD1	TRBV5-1	ASSLDRGHNYGYT
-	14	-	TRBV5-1	ASSRTTSQGGTEAF
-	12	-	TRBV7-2	ASSSSRTQDEQY
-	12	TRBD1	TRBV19	ASTFGTGGFEQY
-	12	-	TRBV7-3	ASTLTPGVESYT
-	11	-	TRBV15	ATSRGSGAKLF
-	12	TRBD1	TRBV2	ASSGQGVWDTQY
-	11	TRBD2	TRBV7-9	AGGRAPYNEQF
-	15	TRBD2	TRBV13	ASSVFGRGGGAHEQY
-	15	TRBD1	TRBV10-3	AISDRDRGTTNYGYT
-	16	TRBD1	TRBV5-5	ASSKETGQGFGNSPLH
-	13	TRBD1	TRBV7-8	ASSLPQGEDYEQY
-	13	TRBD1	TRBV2	ASSEGDRGTDTQY
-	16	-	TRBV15	ATSRGSGAGVKVTEAF
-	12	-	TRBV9	ASSTRTTGNTIY
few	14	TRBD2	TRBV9	ASSVDPGGSAGELF